The rows below give T cell receptor beta chains drawn from one sample of a study of T cell repertoires in cytomegalovirus infection. TCRdb re-derived calls from the reads in MiXCR, one entry per CDR3 protein. The table includes around 170,000 distinct CDR3 sequences, 15% to 20% detected once. Specimen: CD8+ T cells from PBMCs. These receptors all stem from a human donor in good health (CMV status not recorded). Some clones in this sample may be carry-over from other donors' samples. CDR3s include the opening cysteine and the closing phenylalanine or tryptophan. The D gene is left open where the match is weak. Clone size, where shown, is once, few, many, or a class for clones that have expanded.

>TRBJ1-1|NA|TRBD1|TRBV20-1
CSARDTGTGALAFF
TGCAGTGCTAGAGACACCGGGACAGGGGCCCTGGCTTTCTTT
>TRBJ2-2|NA|NA|TRBV20-1
CSASRGTGELFF
TGCAGTGCTAGCCGGGGGACCGGGGAGCTGTTTTTT
>TRBJ1-2|NA|NA|TRBV4-1
CASSQQTFYGYTF
TGCGCCAGCAGCCAGCAAACCTTCTATGGCTACACCTTC
>TRBJ2-7|NA|TRBD2|TRBV7-6
CASSLTSGSHYEQYF
TGTGCCAGCAGCTTGACTAGCGGGAGTCACTACGAGCAGTACTTC
>TRBJ2-4|few|NA|TRBV27
CASSLYSKNIQYF
TGTGCCAGCAGTTTATACTCCAAAAACATTCAGTACTTC
>TRBJ2-7|NA|TRBD1|TRBV20-1
CSARDFGQGSFYEQYF
TGCAGTGCTAGAGATTTTGGACAGGGGAGCTTCTACGAGCAGTACTTC
>TRBJ2-7|few|TRBD1|TRBV6-2/TRBV6-3
CASSYPGQGIVEQYF
TGTGCCAGCAGTTACCCGGGACAGGGAATTGTCGAGCAGTACTTC
>TRBJ2-3|few|TRBD2|TRBV9
CASSVEGQLAGVTLSTDTQYF
TGTGCCAGCAGCGTAGAAGGTCAACTAGCGGGGGTCACCCTTAGCACAGATACGCAGTATTTT
>TRBJ2-1|NA|TRBD2|TRBV7-8
CASSPLRERDSEQFF
TGTGCCAGCAGCCCGCTGCGGGAGCGGGATAGTGAGCAGTTCTTC
>TRBJ1-5|few|TRBD1|TRBV12-3/TRBV12-4
CASSIRQGSNQPQHF
TGTGCCAGCAGTATCAGACAGGGGTCCAATCAGCCCCAGCATTTT
>TRBJ2-7|NA|TRBD2|TRBV25-1
CASSASGSSYEQYF
TGTGCCAGCAGTGCGAGCGGGAGCTCCTACGAGCAGTACTTC
>TRBJ2-1|NA|NA|TRBV28
CASSDGQFTYSEQFF
TGTGCCAGCAGTGACGGACAGTTTACCTACAGTGAGCAGTTCTTC
>TRBJ2-1|few|TRBD2|TRBV7-9
CASSVTSGPYNEQFF
TGTGCCAGCAGCGTGACTAGCGGACCGTACAATGAGCAGTTCTTC
>TRBJ2-1|few|TRBD1|TRBV5-1
CASNTGQYNEQFF
TGCGCCAGCAACACGGGACAGTACAATGAGCAGTTCTTC
>TRBJ1-1|few|NA|TRBV4-1
CASSQDIRFEAFF
TGCGCCAGCAGCCAAGATATAAGGTTTGAAGCTTTCTTT
>TRBJ1-6|NA|NA|TRBV7-2
CASSLGGNSPLHF
TGTGCCAGCAGCTTAGGTGGTAATTCACCCCTCCACTTT
>TRBJ2-7|NA|TRBD2|TRBV2
CASKVGLIYEQYF
TGTGCCAGCAAGGTGGGACTAATCTACGAGCAGTACTTC
>TRBJ1-1|few|NA|TRBV28
CASSLEQNMNTEAFF
TGTGCCAGCAGTTTAGAGCAGAACATGAACACTGAAGCTTTCTTT
>TRBJ2-1|NA|TRBD1|TRBV11-1
CASSLGQGGSNEQFF
TGTGCCAGCAGCTTAGGACAGGGTGGGTCCAATGAGCAGTTCTTC
>TRBJ2-5|few|TRBD2|TRBV20-1
CSARDLSQVPLTSGGETQYF
TGCAGTGCTAGAGATCTCTCACAAGTTCCGTTAACGAGCGGGGGAGAGACCCAGTACTTC
>TRBJ1-1|few|NA|TRBV7-9
CASSSKNTEAFF
TGTGCCAGCAGCTCAAAGAACACTGAAGCTTTCTTT
>TRBJ2-7|few|NA|TRBV15
CATSKDRSVSYEQYF
TGTGCCACCAGCAAAGACAGATCCGTATCCTACGAGCAGTACTTC
>TRBJ2-7|NA|NA|TRBV6-1
CASSERDGPYEQYF
TGTGCCAGCAGTGAAAGGGATGGGCCCTACGAGCAGTACTTC
>TRBJ1-2|many|TRBD1|TRBV2
CDVTGGASLYGYTF
TGTGACGTGACAGGGGGCGCTTCCCTCTATGGCTACACCTTC
>TRBJ1-1|NA|NA|TRBV29-1
CSVEDREGTEAFF
TGCAGCGTTGAAGACAGGGAGGGGACTGAAGCTTTCTTT
>TRBJ2-7|NA|TRBD2|TRBV7-2
CASSFTSGGTWEQYF
TGTGCCAGCAGCTTCACTAGCGGGGGGACTTGGGAGCAGTACTTC
>TRBJ2-5|NA|TRBD2|TRBV6-1
CASRIERETWETQYF
TGTGCCAGCAGGATAGAGCGGGAGACTTGGGAGACCCAGTACTTC
>TRBJ2-7|NA|TRBD1|TRBV6-2/TRBV6-3
CASSYDGQGGTYEQYF
TGTGCCAGCAGTTACGACGGACAGGGTGGGACCTACGAGCAGTACTTC
>TRBJ2-1|few|NA|TRBV4-1
CASSQNYNEQFF
TGCGCCAGCAGCCAAAATTACAATGAGCAGTTCTTC
>TRBJ1-2|few|NA|TRBV6-5
CASSYDPPRGVLHGYTF
TGTGCCAGCAGTTACGATCCCCCCCGGGGGGTTCTACATGGCTACACCTTC
>TRBJ2-4|once|NA|TRBV6-2/TRBV6-3
CASSEQGDFDIQYF
TGTGCCAGCAGCGAACAGGGAGATTTTGACATTCAGTACTTC
>TRBJ2-7|NA|TRBD2|TRBV6-2/TRBV6-3
CASSRAGGMDEQYF
TGTGCCAGCAGTCGCGCGGGGGGTATGGACGAGCAGTACTTC
>TRBJ1-3|NA|NA|TRBV28
CASSLSQGPSRGNTIYF
TGTGCCAGCAGTTTGAGTCAGGGCCCGTCTCGCGGAAACACCATATATTTT
>TRBJ2-7|many|NA|TRBV7-2
CASSQQSSYEQYF
TGTGCCAGCAGCCAGCAGTCCTCCTACGAGCAGTACTTC
>TRBJ1-2|few|NA|TRBV6-1
CASSERFRGYGYTF
TGTGCCAGCAGTGAACGATTTCGGGGCTATGGCTACACCTTC
>TRBJ2-3|few|NA|TRBV12-3/TRBV12-4
CASSFRRLPTDTQYF
TGTGCCAGCAGTTTCCGGCGACTCCCCACAGATACGCAGTATTTT
>TRBJ2-1|NA|TRBD2|TRBV12-3/TRBV12-4
CASNPPGLAFDEQFF
TGTGCCAGCAATCCCCCGGGACTAGCTTTCGATGAGCAGTTCTTC
>TRBJ2-1|NA|NA|TRBV15
CATSRGPPGNEQFF
TGTGCCACCAGCAGGGGACCCCCGGGTAATGAGCAGTTCTTC
>TRBJ1-5|NA|NA|TRBV13
CASSTGPDQPQHF
TGTGCCAGCAGCACGGGACCCGACCAGCCCCAGCATTTT
>TRBJ1-3|many|TRBD1|TRBV7-2
CASSAYPGQGPNTIYF
TGTGCCAGCAGCGCCTACCCGGGACAGGGACCAAACACCATATATTTT
>TRBJ2-7|few|NA|TRBV6-2/TRBV6-3
CASSYAVAPYEQYF
TGTGCCAGCAGTTACGCGGTAGCTCCCTACGAGCAGTACTTC
>TRBJ2-2|many|TRBD2|TRBV7-8
CASSWLAVTGELFF
TGTGCCAGCAGCTGGCTAGCGGTCACCGGGGAGCTGTTTTTT
>TRBJ2-7|few|TRBD1|TRBV6-1
CASSPSQGARREQYF
TGTGCCAGCAGCCCATCACAGGGGGCGCGGAGGGAGCAGTACTTC
>TRBJ1-1|few|NA|TRBV27
CASSLGGKYTEAFF
TGTGCCAGCAGCTTGGGAGGGAAGTACACTGAAGCTTTCTTT
>TRBJ2-1|few|TRBD1|TRBV19
CASSPGTGWNEQFF
TGTGCCAGTAGCCCCGGGACAGGGTGGAATGAGCAGTTCTTC
>TRBJ2-2|few|NA|TRBV7-6
CASSPSGTPRAGELFF
TGTGCCAGCAGCCCCTCGGGGACGCCAAGAGCCGGGGAGCTGTTTTTT
>TRBJ1-1|few|NA|TRBV7-9
CASSLVLFSTEAFF
TGTGCCAGCAGCTTAGTTTTATTTAGCACTGAAGCTTTCTTT
>TRBJ2-7|NA|TRBD2|TRBV4-2
CASSQAGTRDEQYF
TGTGCCAGCAGCCAAGCTGGGACTAGAGATGAGCAGTACTTC
>TRBJ2-6|few|NA|TRBV7-3
CASSSVFSGANVLTF
TGTGCCAGCAGCTCCGTATTCTCTGGGGCCAACGTCCTGACTTTC
>TRBJ1-1|NA|NA|TRBV11-2
CASSLQVKRNTEAFF
TGTGCCAGCAGCTTACAGGTAAAGCGAAACACTGAAGCTTTCTTT